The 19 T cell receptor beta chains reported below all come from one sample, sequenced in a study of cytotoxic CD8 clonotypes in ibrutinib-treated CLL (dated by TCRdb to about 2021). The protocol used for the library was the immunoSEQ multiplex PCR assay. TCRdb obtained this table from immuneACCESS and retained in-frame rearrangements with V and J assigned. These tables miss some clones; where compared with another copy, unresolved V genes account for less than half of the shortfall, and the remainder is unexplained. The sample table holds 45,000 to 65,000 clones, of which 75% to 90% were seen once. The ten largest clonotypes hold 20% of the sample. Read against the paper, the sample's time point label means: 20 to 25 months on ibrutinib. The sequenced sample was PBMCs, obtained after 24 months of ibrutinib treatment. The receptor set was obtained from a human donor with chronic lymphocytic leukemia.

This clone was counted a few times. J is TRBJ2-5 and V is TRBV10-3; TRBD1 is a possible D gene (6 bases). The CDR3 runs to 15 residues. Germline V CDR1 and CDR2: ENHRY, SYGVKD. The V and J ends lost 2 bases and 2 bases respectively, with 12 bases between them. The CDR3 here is CAISEAQGPQETQYF. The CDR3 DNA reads TGTGCCATCAGTGAGGCCCAGGGGCCTCAAGAGACCCAGTACTTC.

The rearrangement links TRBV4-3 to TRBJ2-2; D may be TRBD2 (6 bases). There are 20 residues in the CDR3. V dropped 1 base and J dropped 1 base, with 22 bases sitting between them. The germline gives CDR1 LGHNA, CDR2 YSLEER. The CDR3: CASSQAVSSGLPMNTGELFF. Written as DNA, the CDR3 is TGCGCCAGCAGCCAAGCCGTGAGTAGCGGCCTACCGATGAACACCGGGGAGCTGTTTTTT.

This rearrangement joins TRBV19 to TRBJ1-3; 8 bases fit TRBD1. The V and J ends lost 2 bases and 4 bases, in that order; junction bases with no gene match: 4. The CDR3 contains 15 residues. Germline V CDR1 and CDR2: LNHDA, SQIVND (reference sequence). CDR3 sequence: CASSITGQVGNTIYF. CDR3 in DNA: TGTGCCAGTAGTATAACGGGACAGGTCGGAAACACCATATATTTT. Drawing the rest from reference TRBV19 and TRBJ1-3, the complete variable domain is DGGITQSPKYLFRKEGQNVTLSCEQNLNHDAMYWYRQDPGQGLRLIYYSQIVNDFQKGDIAEGYSVSREKKESFPLTVTSAQKNPTAFYLCASSITGQVGNTIYFGEGSWLTVV.

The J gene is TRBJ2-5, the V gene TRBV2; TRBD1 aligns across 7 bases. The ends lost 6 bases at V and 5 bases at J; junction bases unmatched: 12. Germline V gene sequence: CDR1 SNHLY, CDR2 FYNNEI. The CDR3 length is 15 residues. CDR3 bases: TGTGCCAGCAGGGAACAGGGGTTCCCTCGGGAGACCCAGTACTTC. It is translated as CASREQGFPRETQYF.

CDR3 sequence (DNA): TGTGCCAGCAGTTACCAGCTAGCGTGGTCTGAGCAGTTCTTC. This encodes CASSYQLAWSEQFF. The chain joins TRBV6-5 to TRBJ2-1, with a tentative D call TRBD2 (6 bases). Trimming stripped 2 bases from V and 9 bases from J, with 14 bases between. This CDR3 spans 14 amino acids. Germline CDR1 is MNHEY and CDR2 is SVGAGI.

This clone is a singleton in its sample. CDR3 loop: CASSPQGQGNTEAFF. The CDR3 DNA reads TGTGCCAGTAGTCCCCAGGGACAGGGGAACACTGAAGCTTTCTTT. The genes are TRBV19 and TRBJ1-1, with 9 bases matching TRBD1. Trimming cost V 5 bases and J 1 base; bases outside gene matches: 5. Germline CDR1 and CDR2: LNHDA and SQIVND (reference sequence). The CDR3 loop spans 15 amino acids.

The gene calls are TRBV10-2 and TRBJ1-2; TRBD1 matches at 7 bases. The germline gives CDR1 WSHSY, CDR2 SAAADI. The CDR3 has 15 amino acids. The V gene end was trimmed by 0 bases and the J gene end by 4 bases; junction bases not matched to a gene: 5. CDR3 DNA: TGCGCCAGCAGTGAGTCCCCGGGACAGCTCTATGGCTACACCTTC. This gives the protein CASSESPGQLYGYTF.

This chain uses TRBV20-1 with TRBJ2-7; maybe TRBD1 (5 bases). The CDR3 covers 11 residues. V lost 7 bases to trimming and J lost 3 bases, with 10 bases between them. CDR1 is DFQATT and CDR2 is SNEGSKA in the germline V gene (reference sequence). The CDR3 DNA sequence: TGCAGTGTGGGGCAGAGCTACGAGCAGTACTTC. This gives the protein CSVGQSYEQYF.

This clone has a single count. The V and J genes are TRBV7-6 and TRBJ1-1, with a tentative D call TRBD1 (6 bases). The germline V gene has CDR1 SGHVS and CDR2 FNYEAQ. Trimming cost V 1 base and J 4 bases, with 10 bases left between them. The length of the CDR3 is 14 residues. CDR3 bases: TGTGCCAGCAGCTTAGGGGAGGGGGGCACTGAAGCTTTCTTT. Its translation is CASSLGEGGTEAFF. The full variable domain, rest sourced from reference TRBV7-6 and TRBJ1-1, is GAGVSQSPRYKVTKRGQDVALRCDPISGHVSLYWYRQALGQGPEFLTYFNYEAQQDKSGLPNDRFSAERPEGSISTLTIQRTEQRDSAMYRCASSLGEGGTEAFFGQGTRLTVV.

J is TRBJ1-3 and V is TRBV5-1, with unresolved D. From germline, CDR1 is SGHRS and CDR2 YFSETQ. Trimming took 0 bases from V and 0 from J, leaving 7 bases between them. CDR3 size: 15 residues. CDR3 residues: CASSLGGNSGNTIYF. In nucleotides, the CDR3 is TGCGCCAGCAGCTTGGGGGGAAACTCTGGAAACACCATATATTTT.

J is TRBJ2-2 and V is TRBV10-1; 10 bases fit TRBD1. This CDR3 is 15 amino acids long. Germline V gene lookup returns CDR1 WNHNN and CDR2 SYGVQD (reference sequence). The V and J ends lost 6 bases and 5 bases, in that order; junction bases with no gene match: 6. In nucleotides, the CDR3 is TGCGCCAGCAGCAGACCGGGACAGGGGACCGGGGAGCTGTTTTTT. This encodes CASSRPGQGTGELFF.

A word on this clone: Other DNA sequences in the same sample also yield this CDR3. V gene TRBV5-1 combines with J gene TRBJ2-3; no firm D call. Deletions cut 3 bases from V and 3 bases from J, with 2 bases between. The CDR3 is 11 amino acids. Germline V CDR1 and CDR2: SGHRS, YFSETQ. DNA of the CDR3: TGCGCCAGCAGCTCAACAGATACGCAGTATTTT. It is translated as CASSSTDTQYF.

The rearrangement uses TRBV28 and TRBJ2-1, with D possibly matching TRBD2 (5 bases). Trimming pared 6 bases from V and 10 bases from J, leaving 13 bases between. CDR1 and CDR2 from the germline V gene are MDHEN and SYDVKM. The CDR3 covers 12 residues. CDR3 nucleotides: TGTGCCAGCAGGAGCGGTAGGTTGGAGCAGTTCTTC. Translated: CASRSGRLEQFF.

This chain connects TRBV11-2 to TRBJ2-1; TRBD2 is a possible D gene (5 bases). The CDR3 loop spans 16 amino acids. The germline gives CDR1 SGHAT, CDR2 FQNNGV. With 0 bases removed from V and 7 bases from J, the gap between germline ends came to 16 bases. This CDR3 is CASSLDLSGRLNEQFF. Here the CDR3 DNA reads TGTGCCAGCAGCTTAGATCTAAGTGGGAGACTGAATGAGCAGTTCTTC.

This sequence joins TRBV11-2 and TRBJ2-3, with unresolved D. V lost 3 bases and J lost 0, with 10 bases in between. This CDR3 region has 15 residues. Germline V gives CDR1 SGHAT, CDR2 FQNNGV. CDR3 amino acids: CASSFAAPSTDTQYF. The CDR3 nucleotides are TGTGCCAGCAGCTTCGCGGCTCCTAGCACAGATACGCAGTATTTT.

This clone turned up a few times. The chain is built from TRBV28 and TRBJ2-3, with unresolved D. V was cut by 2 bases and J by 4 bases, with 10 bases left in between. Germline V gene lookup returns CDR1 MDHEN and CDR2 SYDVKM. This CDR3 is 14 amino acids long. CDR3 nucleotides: TGTGCCAGCAGTTTACCCGCTGGGCCAGATACGCAGTATTTT. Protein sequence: CASSLPAGPDTQYF.

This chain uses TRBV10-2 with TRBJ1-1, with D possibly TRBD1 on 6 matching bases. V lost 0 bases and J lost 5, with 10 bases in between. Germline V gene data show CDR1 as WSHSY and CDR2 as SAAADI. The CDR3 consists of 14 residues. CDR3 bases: TGCGCCAGCAGTGAGTCGACAGGTCGGACTGAAGCTTTCTTT. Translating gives CASSESTGRTEAFF.

CDR3 protein: CASSQEADSSSEQYF. The CDR3 DNA reads as TGTGCCAGCAGCCAAGAAGCGGACTCCTCTAGTGAGCAGTACTTC. The chain is built from TRBV4-2 and TRBJ2-7; TRBD2 might be the D (5 bases). V shed 0 bases and J shed 7 bases, with 16 bases lying between them. The length of the CDR3 is 15 residues. From germline, CDR1 is LGHNA and CDR2 YNFKEQ.

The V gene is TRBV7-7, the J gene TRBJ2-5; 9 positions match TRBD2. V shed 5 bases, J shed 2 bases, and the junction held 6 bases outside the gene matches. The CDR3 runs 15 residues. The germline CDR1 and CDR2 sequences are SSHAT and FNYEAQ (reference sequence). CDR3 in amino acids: CASSLIAGVQETQYF. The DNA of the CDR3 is TGTGCCAGCAGCCTCATAGCGGGAGTACAAGAGACCCAGTACTTC.